The 31 T cell receptor beta chains listed next were all sequenced from one sample in a study of cytomegalovirus exposure and HLA in healthy donors (dated by TCRdb to between 2016 and 2019). Library method: the immunoSEQ multiplex PCR assay. A mixture of 60 forward primers for TCR Vbeta segments and 13 reverse primers for TCR Jbeta segments was used in the multiplex PCR. TCRdb's version of the immuneACCESS table is confined to in-frame rearrangements and falls short of the full clone set. An unresolved V gene accounts for under half of the shortfall where checked; the remainder is of unknown origin. This sample lists 150,000 to 190,000 clones; about 75% were detected once. Over 1.1% of the sample goes to the ten largest clones. The sequencing input was PBMCs. Receptor source: a man younger than 30 in good health and CMV-seronegative.

CDR3 sequence (DNA): TGTGCCAGCAGCCTAGCGGGAGCCGGCACAGATACGCAGTATTTT. The encoded protein is CASSLAGAGTDTQYF. The genes are TRBV5-4 and TRBJ2-3; TRBD2 aligns across 10 bases. The J segment lost 1 base and the V segment lost 4 bases, leaving 3 bases of the junction unmatched. In germline, CDR1 is SGHNT, CDR2 YYREEE (reference sequence). The CDR3 has 15 residues.

The CDR3 coding sequence is TGTGCCTGGAGTACCTCCGGGTCTGGAAACACCATATATTTT. This encodes CAWSTSGSGNTIYF. The chain recombines TRBV30 with TRBJ1-3, with D unclear. The CDR3 loop spans 14 amino acids. Germline assignment: CDR1 GTSNPN and CDR2 SVGIG (reference sequence). V shed 2 bases and J shed 1 base, with 9 bases lying between them. Filled out from reference TRBV30 and TRBJ1-3, the complete variable domain reads SQTIHQWPATLVQPVGSPLSLECTVEGTSNPNLYWYRQAAGRGLQLLFYSVGIGQISSEVPQNLSASRPQDRQFILSSKKLLLSDSGFYLCAWSTSGSGNTIYFGEGSWLTVV.

The rearrangement joins TRBV19 to TRBJ2-1; the match to TRBD2 covers 9 bases. V gave up 6 bases and J gave up 8 bases; unmatched junction bases: 14. CDR1 is LNHDA and CDR2 is SQIVND in the germline V gene (reference sequence). This CDR3 region has 16 residues. The CDR3 spells CASRARRLAGIDEQFF. The CDR3 DNA reads as TGTGCCAGTAGGGCCCGTCGGCTAGCGGGAATCGATGAGCAGTTCTTC.

V gene TRBV19 combines with J gene TRBJ2-5, with D possibly TRBD1 on 6 matching bases. The germline V gene has CDR1 LNHDA and CDR2 SQIVND (reference sequence). CDR3 size: 14 residues. Trimming shortened V by 1 base and J by 1 base, and 7 bases separated the two germline ends. CDR3 nucleotides: TGTGCCAGTAGTATAGGAGGGGGCCAAGAGACCCAGTACTTC. Protein sequence: CASSIGGGQETQYF.

This rearrangement joins TRBV20-1 to TRBJ2-7; no firm D call. Trimming left V 6 bases short and J 4 bases short, with 10 bases between. CDR3 length: 11 amino acids. Germline assignment: CDR1 DFQATT and CDR2 SNEGSKA (reference sequence). The CDR3 spells CSAKAQYEQYF. CDR3 nucleotide sequence: TGCAGTGCCAAAGCGCAATACGAGCAGTACTTC.

The chain carries TRBV5-4 and TRBJ2-2; possibly TRBD2 for D (6 bases). The V and J ends lost 3 bases and 5 bases respectively, with 20 bases between them. Germline V gene lookup returns CDR1 SGHNT and CDR2 YYREEE (reference sequence). There are 17 residues in the CDR3. The CDR3 bases are TGTGCCAGCAGCTCGCCCTGGACGGGGGTGGGGACCGGGGAGCTGTTTTTT. Encoded protein: CASSSPWTGVGTGELFF.

The V gene is TRBV11-2, the J gene TRBJ2-5, with 9 bases fitting TRBD1. Germline assignment: CDR1 SGHAT and CDR2 FQNNGV. The CDR3 totals 17 residues. Germline trimming cut 1 base from V and 5 bases from J; bases unmatched to any gene: 11. DNA of the CDR3: TGTGCCAGCAGCTTAGCAACCCCGGGACAGGGATGGGAGACCCAGTACTTC. It translates to CASSLATPGQGWETQYF.

The CDR3 spells CASSGQVSDYGYTF. CDR3 nucleotides: TGCGCCAGCAGCGGACAGGTTTCTGACTATGGCTACACCTTC. This rearrangement joins TRBV4-3 to TRBJ1-2, with 7 bases that match TRBD1. The CDR3 covers 14 residues. The germline CDR1 and CDR2 sequences are LGHNA and YSLEER. V was pared by 5 bases and J by 3 bases, with 6 bases of the junction left unmatched.

This rearrangement joins TRBV19 to TRBJ2-2, with D maybe TRBD2 (5 bases). This CDR3 has 17 residues. Germline CDR1 LNHDA, CDR2 SQIVND (reference sequence). V was trimmed by 0 bases and J by 2 bases, leaving 13 bases between them. The CDR3 DNA follows: TGTGCCAGTAGTATAGATGACCGGACTTCAAACACCGGGGAGCTGTTTTTT. This translates into CASSIDDRTSNTGELFF.

The chain recombines TRBV6-5 with TRBJ2-1, with 7 bases lining up with TRBD1. The CDR3 is 13 residues long. V lost 6 bases, J lost 6 bases, and 5 bases stayed unmatched. Germline CDR1 and CDR2: MNHEY and SVGAGI. CDR3 DNA: TGTGCCAGCAGCACGACAGGGAGCAATGAGCAGTTCTTC. Its protein product is CASSTTGSNEQFF.

The rearrangement links TRBV9 to TRBJ2-3, with D perhaps TRBD2 (5 bases). The V end lost 3 bases, the J end lost 7 bases, and 12 bases lay between the germline ends. Per the germline V gene, CDR1 is SGDLS and CDR2 is YYNGEE. The CDR3 runs 13 residues. The CDR3 is CASSAPRENTQYF. The CDR3 region has the DNA TGTGCCAGCAGCGCCCCTAGGGAGAATACGCAGTATTTT.

This rearrangement joins TRBV7-6 to TRBJ2-5; 8 positions match TRBD1. The junction had 11 bases not matched to a gene; V was cut back by 5 bases and J by 3 bases. The CDR3 is 16 amino acids. The germline CDR1 and CDR2 sequences are SGHVS and FNYEAQ. CDR3 in DNA: TGTGCCAGCAGCCGTCAGGGGGCCTCGGGCGAAGAGACCCAGTACTTC. Translated, it gives CASSRQGASGEETQYF.

The chain couples TRBV7-2 to TRBJ2-1, with 8 bases fitting TRBD2. Germline CDR1 is SGHTA and CDR2 is FQGNSA. This CDR3 comprises 16 residues. Losses at the gene ends were 1 base for V and 6 bases for J; bases not matched to a gene: 8. CDR3 sequence: CASSLVGPGGFNEQFF. The CDR3 region has the DNA TGTGCCAGCAGCTTAGTAGGACCGGGAGGGTTCAATGAGCAGTTCTTC.

This chain's CDR3 is CASSPSGYSSTDTQYF. CDR3 coding DNA: TGTGCCAGCTCACCATCGGGTTACTCTAGCACAGATACGCAGTATTTT. The rearrangement links TRBV18 to TRBJ2-3; no reliable D call. The CDR3 consists of 16 residues. Trimming removed 2 bases from V and 0 bases from J, with 12 bases in between. Germline assignment: CDR1 KGHSH and CDR2 LQKENI.

This clone was picked up a small number of times. This chain uses TRBV11-3 with TRBJ2-2, with 7 bases identical to TRBD1. This CDR3 comprises 14 residues. V gave up 5 bases and J gave up 6 bases; unmatched junction bases: 6. The V gene's germline CDR1 is SGHNT and CDR2 YENEEA. This CDR3 is CASSMTGMPGELFF. CDR3 bases: TGTGCCAGCAGCATGACAGGGATGCCCGGGGAGCTGTTTTTT.

The chain links TRBV6-6 to TRBJ1-5; 8 bases align to TRBD1. The CDR3 spans 14 residues. Trimming took 6 bases from V and 5 from J; bases not matched to a gene: 6. Germline V lookup: CDR1 MNHNY, CDR2 SVGAGI (reference sequence). The CDR3 protein is CASSLTGVDQPQHF. CDR3 sequence (DNA): TGTGCCAGCAGCCTGACAGGGGTGGATCAGCCCCAGCATTTT.

The chain is built from TRBV21-1 and TRBJ2-5; the table assigns TRBD2, which was not confirmed against the DNA. TRBV21-1 is deemed a pseudogene. CDR3 length equals 16 residues. The CDR3 reads CASSKKRGAPQETQYF. The CDR3 nucleotides read TGTGCCAGCAGCAAAAAGCGCGGGGCCCCTCAAGAGACCCAGTACTTC.

The chain links TRBV28 to TRBJ2-5; TRBD2 matches at 10 bases. The CDR3 totals 16 residues. Per the germline V gene, CDR1 is MDHEN and CDR2 is SYDVKM. V gave up 1 base and J gave up 4 bases; unmatched junction bases: 6. CDR3 region: CASSLLASGSLETQYF. In nucleotides, the CDR3 is TGTGCCAGCAGTTTATTGGCTAGCGGGAGTCTAGAGACCCAGTACTTC.

The chain is built from TRBV29-1 and TRBJ2-2; D is ambiguous. Germline lookup yields CDR1 SQVTM and CDR2 ANQGSEA. The CDR3 length is 14 residues. V lost 7 bases and J 4 bases, leaving 16 bases between the germline ends. The CDR3 DNA is TGCAGCGCGGGTCTAAGGTTGAGCACCGGGGAGCTGTTTTTT. Protein sequence: CSAGLRLSTGELFF.

This clone came up once. J is TRBJ2-5 and V is TRBV5-6; D gene ambiguous. This CDR3 region has 12 residues. The germline V and J ends were trimmed by 0 bases and 5 bases, with 5 bases remaining between them. Germline V gene sequence: CDR1 SGHDT, CDR2 YYEEEE. CDR3 coding DNA: TGTGCCAGCAGCTTGGTAGAGGAGACCCAGTACTTC. Its translation is CASSLVEETQYF.

The rearrangement joins TRBV27 to TRBJ2-7; 10 bases are a match to TRBD2. J lost 2 bases, V lost 5 bases, and 6 bases had no gene match. This CDR3 has 15 amino acids. Germline V CDR1 and CDR2: MNHEY, SMNVEV (reference sequence). The CDR3 is CASSPLAGLAYEQYF. CDR3 in DNA: TGTGCCAGCAGTCCACTAGCGGGATTGGCCTACGAGCAGTACTTC.

The chain carries TRBV27 and TRBJ2-1; 7 positions agree with TRBD1. Germline CDR1 and CDR2: MNHEY and SMNVEV (reference sequence). The CDR3 spans 15 residues. V dropped 6 bases and J dropped 0; count of bases not matched to a gene: 5. The CDR3 region has the DNA TGTGCCAGCAGCCTCCGGGACAGCTCCTACAATGAGCAGTTCTTC. Protein: CASSLRDSSYNEQFF.

The CDR3 reads CASSTPDRSSSYEQYF. For the CDR3, the DNA is TGTGCCAGTAGTACTCCGGACAGGTCGAGCTCCTACGAGCAGTACTTC. This chain links TRBV19 with TRBJ2-7; 7 bases agree with TRBD1. This CDR3 is 16 amino acids long. Germline V gives CDR1 LNHDA, CDR2 SQIVND (reference sequence). Trimming removed 4 bases from V and 0 bases from J; junction bases left unmatched: 9. The full variable domain, rest sourced from reference TRBV19 and TRBJ2-7, is DGGITQSPKYLFRKEGQNVTLSCEQNLNHDAMYWYRQDPGQGLRLIYYSQIVNDFQKGDIAEGYSVSREKKESFPLTVTSAQKNPTAFYLCASSTPDRSSSYEQYFGPGTRLTVT.

The chain joins TRBV6-5 to TRBJ1-5; no clear D. The germline V and J ends were trimmed by 0 bases and 7 bases, with 10 bases remaining between them. From germline, CDR1 is MNHEY and CDR2 SVGAGI. The CDR3 spans 14 residues. The CDR3 loop is CASSYSNEAQPQHF. The CDR3 DNA reads TGTGCCAGCAGTTACTCGAATGAGGCCCAGCCCCAGCATTTT.

The chain is built from TRBV2 and TRBJ1-2, with a possible D match to TRBD1 (6 bases). Per germline, CDR1 SNHLY and CDR2 FYNNEI. With 7 bases removed from V and 8 bases from J, the gap between germline ends came to 17 bases. This CDR3 is built from 13 residues. CDR3 loop: CASNTGPPRGYTF. In nucleotides, the CDR3 is TGTGCCAGCAACACAGGGCCCCCGCGGGGCTACACCTTC.

The V gene is TRBV4-1, the J gene TRBJ2-1; TRBD2 aligns across 10 bases. Germline V gene sequence: CDR1 MGHRA, CDR2 YSYEKL. The CDR3 is 14 amino acids. Trimming took 4 bases from V and 8 from J; bases not matched to a gene: 5. CDR3 DNA sequence: TGCGCCAGCAGCCTAGGGGGGACTAGCGATGAGCAGTTCTTC. This codes for CASSLGGTSDEQFF.

V usage is TRBV4-1 and J usage is TRBJ1-1; D remains unclear. The germline gives CDR1 MGHRA, CDR2 YSYEKL. This CDR3 has 14 amino acids. V was clipped by 0 bases and J by 1 base, with 6 bases between them. DNA of the CDR3: TGCGCCAGCAGCCAAGATAGCAGGAACACTGAAGCTTTCTTT. This gives the protein CASSQDSRNTEAFF.

The chain couples TRBV7-9 to TRBJ1-1; perhaps TRBD1 as D (6 bases). Germline-derived CDR1 and CDR2 are SEHNR and FQNEAQ (reference sequence). The CDR3 loop spans 16 amino acids. V lost 2 bases, J lost 5 bases, and 18 bases lay in between. CDR3 in amino acids: CASSLKGHPTGTEAFF. CDR3 DNA sequence: TGTGCCAGCAGCTTAAAGGGACACCCGACGGGGACTGAAGCTTTCTTT.

The genes are TRBV9 and TRBJ2-1, with 11 bases identical to TRBD2. The CDR3 has 15 residues. Germline CDR1 SGDLS, CDR2 YYNGEE. Germline trimming cut 4 bases from V and 7 bases from J; bases unmatched to any gene: 7. CDR3 coding DNA: TGTGCCAGCAGCATTAGCGGGAGGGGGAGGAATGAGCAGTTCTTC. Protein sequence: CASSISGRGRNEQFF.

This clone was seen a few times. The chain carries TRBV30 and TRBJ2-7, with 8 bases fitting TRBD1. The CDR3 has 14 amino acids. Germline V gene sequence: CDR1 GTSNPN, CDR2 SVGIG (reference sequence). J was trimmed by 3 bases and V by 2 bases; bases with no gene match: 6. The CDR3 protein is CAWSPGQANYEQYF. CDR3 bases: TGTGCCTGGAGTCCGGGACAGGCCAACTACGAGCAGTACTTC.

J is TRBJ1-3 and V is TRBV28, with D unresolved. The CDR3 totals 18 residues. Trimming removed 3 bases at V and 0 bases at J, with 18 bases between. The V gene's germline CDR1 is MDHEN and CDR2 SYDVKM. The CDR3 DNA reads as TGTGCCAGCAGTTTGATTAGGATTCCGGGAACCTCTGGAAACACCATATATTTT. This gives the protein CASSLIRIPGTSGNTIYF.